The rows below give T cell receptor beta chains drawn from one sample of a study of ipilimumab plus nivolumab after autologous stem cell transplantation. Produced via immunoSEQ multiplex PCR; TCRdb's table is partial and in-frame only. The sample consists of 22,000 or so clones, approximately 73% of them appearing once. The material was PBMCs, obtained in a trial of ipilimumab plus nivolumab as post-transplant consolidation. These receptors all stem from a male donor with diffuse large B-cell lymphoma. The CDR3 runs from the conserved cysteine through the conserved F or W. A D gene is named only where the DNA matches it firmly. A row's size may be missing; if present it is once, few, many or a size class.

TRBV30	TRBJ1-2	-	TRBD1	CAWGTGGGYGYTF	TGTGCCTGGGGGACAGGGGGCGGCTATGGCTACACCTTC
TRBV18	TRBJ1-1	-	-	CASSPLTGSEAFF	TGTGCCAGCTCACCTCTAACAGGCTCTGAAGCTTTCTTT
TRBV6-1	TRBJ2-3	-	-	CASSVQSLGADTQYF	TGTGCCAGCAGTGTTCAATCTCTCGGAGCAGATACGCAGTATTTT
TRBV6-5	TRBJ2-1	-	-	CASSYGSLAGQNEQFF	TGTGCCAGCAGTTACGGAAGTCTCGCAGGGCAGAATGAGCAGTTCTTC
TRBV6-5	TRBJ2-1	few	-	CASSYLTGGGNEQFF	TGTGCCAGCAGTTACCTAACCGGGGGCGGCAATGAGCAGTTCTTC
TRBV29-1	TRBJ1-1	-	-	CSVRMNTEAFF	TGCAGCGTAAGAATGAACACTGAAGCTTTCTTT
TRBV18	TRBJ1-4	-	-	CASSPPVGRHNEKLFF	TGTGCCAGCTCACCACCGGTCGGCAGGCATAATGAAAAACTGTTTTTT
TRBV6-1	TRBJ2-7	-	TRBD2	CASSEGTSGSYEQYF	TGTGCCAGCAGTGAAGGGACTAGCGGCTCCTACGAGCAGTACTTC
TRBV2	TRBJ1-4	-	-	CASSEMSSSLEKLFF	TGTGCCAGCAGTGAAATGTCGTCCTCCCTAGAAAAACTGTTTTTT
TRBV5-6	TRBJ2-3	-	-	CASSLLSVTDTQYF	TGTGCCAGCAGCTTGCTATCCGTAACAGATACGCAGTATTTT
TRBV2	TRBJ1-6	-	-	CASSTDSNSPLHF	TGTGCCAGCAGCACGGACAGTAATTCACCCCTCCACTTT
TRBV7-3	TRBJ2-1	few	TRBD1	CASSSPAGQGSFSEQFF	TGTGCCAGCAGCTCCCCCGCGGGACAGGGGAGTTTCAGTGAGCAGTTCTTC
TRBV30	TRBJ2-4	-	-	CAWRPPSSVAKNIQYF	TGTGCCTGGAGGCCCCCGTCTAGCGTAGCCAAAAACATTCAGTACTTC
TRBV7-2	TRBJ2-7	-	-	CASSRAARTYEQYF	TGTGCCAGCAGCAGGGCAGCGAGAACCTACGAGCAGTACTTC
TRBV11-2	TRBJ2-5	-	TRBD2	CASSPGTSGQTQYF	TGTGCCAGCAGCCCCGGGACTAGCGGGCAGACCCAGTACTTC
TRBV2	TRBJ1-3	-	TRBD1	CASSLQNRGSGNTIYF	TGTGCCAGCAGCCTTCAAAACAGGGGATCGGGAAACACCATATATTTT
TRBV11-2	TRBJ2-7	-	TRBD1	CASSWAPGQGIYEQYF	TGTGCCAGCAGCTGGGCCCCAGGACAGGGCATCTACGAGCAGTACTTC
TRBV7-3	TRBJ2-7	-	-	CASSFGATSSYEQYF	TGTGCCAGCAGCTTTGGCGCCACCTCTTCCTACGAGCAGTACTTC
TRBV11-2	TRBJ2-1	-	TRBD2	CASSSFSTGLQDFHEQFF	TGTGCCAGCAGCTCCTTTTCGACGGGACTACAGGACTTCCATGAGCAGTTCTTC
TRBV27	TRBJ1-1	-	TRBD1	CASKQGRTEAFF	TGTGCCAGCAAACAGGGGAGGACTGAAGCTTTCTTT
TRBV6-1	TRBJ1-4	-	-	CASSEGGNEKLFF	TGTGCCAGCAGTGAAGGGGGGAATGAAAAACTGTTTTTT
TRBV19	TRBJ1-1	-	TRBD1	CASSSIQGTEAFF	TGTGCCAGTAGTTCCATACAGGGGACTGAAGCTTTCTTT
TRBV5-1	TRBJ2-1	-	-	CASSLVVESYNEQFF	TGCGCCAGCAGCTTGGTGGTAGAATCTTACAATGAGCAGTTCTTC
TRBV10-2	TRBJ2-3	-	-	CASSPPRSSTDTQYF	TGCGCCAGCAGCCCTCCTAGGTCTAGCACAGATACGCAGTATTTT
TRBV5-1	TRBJ2-5	-	-	CASSLGRSQETQYF	TGCGCCAGCAGCTTGGGTCGCAGTCAAGAGACCCAGTACTTC
TRBV7-2	TRBJ2-5	-	-	CASSLGLQETQYF	TGTGCCAGCAGCTTAGGGCTTCAAGAGACCCAGTACTTC
TRBV9	TRBJ2-3	-	-	CASSLDTDTQYF	TGTGCCAGCAGCTTAGACACAGATACGCAGTATTTT
TRBV2	TRBJ2-7	-	TRBD2	CASKGPSGGYEQYF	TGTGCCAGCAAAGGGCCTAGCGGGGGCTACGAGCAGTACTTC
TRBV30	TRBJ2-1	-	TRBD1	CAWRRQGTYNEQFF	TGTGCCTGGAGAAGACAGGGCACCTACAATGAGCAGTTCTTC
TRBV6-1	TRBJ1-5	-	-	CASRGHWTLLQPQHF	TGTGCCAGCCGAGGGCATTGGACCCTCCTTCAGCCCCAGCATTTT
TRBV2	TRBJ1-5	-	TRBD1	CASRGTADQPQHF	TGTGCCAGCAGGGGGACAGCCGATCAGCCCCAGCATTTT
TRBV4-1	TRBJ2-1	once	TRBD2	CASSSWTSGRGNEQFF	TGCGCCAGCAGCTCCTGGACTAGCGGGAGGGGGAATGAGCAGTTCTTC
TRBV5-1	TRBJ2-1	few	TRBD2	CASSLGLAGINYNEQFF	TGCGCCAGCAGCCTCGGACTAGCGGGGATAAACTACAATGAGCAGTTCTTC
TRBV27	TRBJ1-1	few	-	CASRGLNFYTEAFF	TGTGCCAGCAGGGGACTCAACTTTTACACTGAAGCTTTCTTT
TRBV11-3	TRBJ2-1	-	-	CASSLAPVRNEQFF	TGTGCCAGCAGCTTAGCTCCGGTTCGCAATGAGCAGTTCTTC
TRBV6-1	TRBJ2-5	-	-	CASISSTVQETQYF	TGTGCCAGCATTAGCTCGACGGTCCAAGAGACCCAGTACTTC
TRBV12-5	TRBJ2-3	-	-	CASAFITDTQYF	TGTGCTAGTGCTTTCATCACAGATACGCAGTATTTT
TRBV7-9	TRBJ1-6	-	TRBD1	CASSSMTGVYNSPLHF	TGTGCCAGCAGCTCTATGACAGGGGTCTATAATTCACCCCTCCACTTT